This TCR beta chain was profiled in a study of blood T cell repertoires in COVID-19 (dated by TCRdb to the early 2020s). Turning to the overall study: Samples from collaborators originated in the United States, Italy and Spain and spanned both the acute and convalescent phases of COVID-19. A de-identified subject ID, COVID-19 status, age in years and sex were almost always included in the sample metadata. The repertoires were released in a freely available public database meant as a resource for research on the immune response to SARS-CoV-2. Deeply sampled blood TCRbeta repertoires from subjects exposed to, actively infected with, or recovered from COVID-19 were included in the dataset. Where available, HLA class I and class II types were taken from metadata supplied by the sample provider and were not determined by assay-based typing. The prospective study material was composed of cDNA or gDNA derived from T cells, B-cell-depleted T cells, or PBMCs. The samples were drawn from the first 160 participants of the ongoing ImmuneRACE study and from some 1,300 subjects provided by 6 global collaborators.

Of note for this clone: The antigen this receptor binds is unknown. Nothing much larger sits one base from this clone, and base qualities are not available.

A second Seattle source provided samples from volunteer blood donors who had recovered from COVID-19. Each collaborating institution followed its own protocols to collect whole blood in K2EDTA tubes. For TCRbeta analysis, collaborators shipped samples in one of three forms: frozen whole blood, isolated PBMCs, or DNA extracted from either of those sample types. Results and caveats for the whole study, not just this receptor: The quantity of clinical and demographic metadata differed by source and by participant and was supplied without curation.

CDR1 and CDR2, looked up from the germline V gene, are SGHVS and FQNEAQ. The CDR3 covers 16 residues, taking in both the cysteine and the phenylalanine. The read is trimmed to its CDR3 DNA, 48 bases read in frame from base 1. The germline V end is reduced by 5 bases and the J end by 0 bases; junction bases left unmatched: 9. TCRbeta CDR3 regions were amplified from genomic DNA using the immunoSEQ Assay, a bias-controlled multiplex PCR. Per the authors' processing: Within the assay, amplification of reference gene primers was used to estimate how many nucleated cells each sample contained. Sequence reads were collapsed and filtered to measure the absolute abundance of every unique TCRbeta CDR3 rearrangement. For each sample, productive Simpson clonality was calculated as the square root of Simpson's diversity index over productive rearrangements. In TCRdb, the immuneACCESS table is reduced to in-frame sequences with V and J assigned. These tables do not hold every clone; where another copy was compared, an unresolved V gene accounts for under half, and the others remain unexplained. That table supplies the V and J calls and clone size; D and trimming were determined from the DNA. Recorded for this sample are 310,000 or so clones; 70% to 90% of them occurred a single time. The ten most abundant clones make up about 2.2% of the sample.

The receptor chain draws on TRBV7-8 and TRBJ1-1; a stretch of 7 junction bases matches TRBD1. The sequence came from a woman in her 30s who had recovered from COVID-19. Sequenced: peripheral blood. Here is the DNA: TGTGCCAGCAGCCCGGGGGGGGGACAGTTGAACACTGAAGCTTTCTTT. It specifies CASSPGGGQLNTEAFF.